There are many counts of the clone carrying this T cell receptor (beta chain). Its antigen is unknown. TCRdb re-called the 5' RACE reads with MiXCR, one entry per CDR3 protein. The table lists approximately 30,000 distinct CDR3 sequences, 20% to 25% of them singletons. The data stem from a study of neurological immune-mediated disorders. Study-wide results and limits: Across subjects, expanded clones had no CDR3 amino acid sequences in common, pointing to private repertoires in all groups.

Sorted libraries were derived from some 1 million CD4+ or CD8+ T cells. This receptor was obtained from a man aged 50 to 59 with HTLV-1-associated myelopathy (HAM/TSP). The sample consisted of CD4+ T cells from blood.

CDR3 sequence: CSARLASGNIQYF. In DNA form, the CDR3 reads TGCAGTGCTAGACTAGCGAGCGGGAACATTCAGTACTTC. The rearrangement links TRBV20-1 to TRBJ2-4, with D perhaps TRBD2 (6 bases). CDR1 is DFQATT and CDR2 is SNEGSKA in the germline V gene (reference sequence). V dropped 2 bases and J dropped 7 bases, with 12 bases sitting between them. CDR3 length equals 13 residues.